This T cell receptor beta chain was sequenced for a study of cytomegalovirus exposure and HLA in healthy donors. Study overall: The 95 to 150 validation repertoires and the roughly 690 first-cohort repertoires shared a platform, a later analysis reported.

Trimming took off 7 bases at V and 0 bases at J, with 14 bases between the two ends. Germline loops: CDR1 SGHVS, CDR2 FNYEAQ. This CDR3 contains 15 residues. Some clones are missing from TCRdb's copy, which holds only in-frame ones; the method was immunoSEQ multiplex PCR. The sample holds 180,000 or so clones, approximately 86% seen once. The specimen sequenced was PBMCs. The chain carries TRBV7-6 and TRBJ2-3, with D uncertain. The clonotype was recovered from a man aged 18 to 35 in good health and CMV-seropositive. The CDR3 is CASTYTTKSTDTQYF. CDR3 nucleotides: TGTGCCAGCACCTATACTACGAAAAGCACAGATACGCAGTATTTT.